Sequencing of this T cell receptor beta chain was carried out in a study of cytomegalovirus exposure and HLA in healthy donors. The CDR3 spans 14 residues. Germline-derived CDR1 and CDR2 are SGDLS and YYNGEE. Trimming left V 4 bases short and J 2 bases short, with 10 bases between. Donors in the study were healthy people who gave bone marrow. PCR amplification relied on 60 Vbeta primers (plus 13 Jbeta primers). Data came from immunoSEQ multiplex PCR; TCRdb stores just in-frame clones and leaves some out. The table includes about 180,000 clones, 65% to 85% detected once. The source is a girl between 5 and 17 years old in good health and CMV-seropositive. The V and J genes are TRBV9 and TRBJ2-1; maybe TRBD1 (6 bases). Sequenced material: PBMCs. DNA of the CDR3: TGTGCCAGCAGCCCTGGACAGACCTACAATGAGCAGTTCTTC. The encoded protein is CASSPGQTYNEQFF. Looking up the rest from reference TRBV9 and TRBJ2-1 gives the full variable domain: DSGVTQTPKHLITATGQRVTLRCSPRSGDLSVYWYQQSLDQGLQFLIQYYNGEERAKGNILERFSAQQFPDLHSELNLSSLELGDSALYFCASSPGQTYNEQFFGPGTRLTVL.